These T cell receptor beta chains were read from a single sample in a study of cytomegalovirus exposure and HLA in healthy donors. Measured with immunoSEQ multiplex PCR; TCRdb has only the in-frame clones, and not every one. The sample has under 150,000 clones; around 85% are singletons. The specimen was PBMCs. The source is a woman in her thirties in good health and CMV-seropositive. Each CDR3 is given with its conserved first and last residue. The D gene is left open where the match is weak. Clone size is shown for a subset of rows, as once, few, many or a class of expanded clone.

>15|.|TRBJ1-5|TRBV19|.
TGTGCCAGTAGCTGGACAGCCCCGGCGAATCAGCCCCAGCATTTT
CASSWTAPANQPQHF
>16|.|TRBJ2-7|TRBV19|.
TGTGCCAGTAGTGACCCCGGACAGACCAGCTCCTACGAGCAGTACTTC
CASSDPGQTSSYEQYF
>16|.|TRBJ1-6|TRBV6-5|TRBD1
TGTGCCAGCAGTTACTTTCCGGGACAGGATAATTCACCCCTCCACTTT
CASSYFPGQDNSPLHF
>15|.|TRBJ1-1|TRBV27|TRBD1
TGTGCCAGCAGGGGGACAGCAATTCCGAACACTGAAGCTTTCTTT
CASRGTAIPNTEAFF
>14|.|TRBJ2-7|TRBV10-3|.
TGTGCCATCAGTGGAGAGGAGATTGTTTACGAGCAGTACTTC
CAISGEEIVYEQYF
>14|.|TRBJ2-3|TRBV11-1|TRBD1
TGTGCCAGCGGCCGGACAGGGGGTACAGATACGCAGTATTTT
CASGRTGGTDTQYF
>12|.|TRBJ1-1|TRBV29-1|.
TGCAGCGTTGGGACAAAAAGCGCTGAAGCTTTCTTT
CSVGTKSAEAFF
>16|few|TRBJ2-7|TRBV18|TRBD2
TGTGCCAGCTCACCACCGACTAGCGGGAGTTGGTACGAGCAGTACTTC
CASSPPTSGSWYEQYF
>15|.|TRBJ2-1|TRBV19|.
TGTGCCAGTAGTATAAGGGGTGTACTGGGAAATGAGCAGTTCTTC
CASSIRGVLGNEQFF
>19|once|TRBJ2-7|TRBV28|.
TGTGCCAGCAGTTCATTAGGCGGGGATCCTCTATTGGGGTCCTACGAGCAGTACTTC
CASSSLGGDPLLGSYEQYF
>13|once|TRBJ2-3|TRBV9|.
TGTGCCAGCAGCCTCCCGGGATCAGATACGCAGTATTTT
CASSLPGSDTQYF
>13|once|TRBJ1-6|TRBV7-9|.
TGTGCCAGCAGCCCCCCCGTGAACCGAGCCCTCCACTTT
CASSPPVNRALHF
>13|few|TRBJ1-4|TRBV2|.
TGTGCCAGCTCCGGGATTTTTCCTGAAAAACTGTTTTTT
CASSGIFPEKLFF
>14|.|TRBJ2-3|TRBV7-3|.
TGTGCCAGCAGCTTAGGCCCGTCCTCGGATACGCAGTATTTT
CASSLGPSSDTQYF
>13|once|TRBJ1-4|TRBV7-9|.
TGTGCCAGCAGCATCGACAGTAATGAAAAACTGTTTTTT
CASSIDSNEKLFF
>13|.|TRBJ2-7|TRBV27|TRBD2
TGTGCCAGCAGTCCGGGACTAGCGTACGAGCAGTACTTC
CASSPGLAYEQYF
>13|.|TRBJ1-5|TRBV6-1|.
TGTGCCAGCGGGCCTACGAGCAATCAGCCCCAGCATTTT
CASGPTSNQPQHF
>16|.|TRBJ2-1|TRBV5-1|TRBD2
TGCGCCAGCAGCTTGGGTACTAGCGGGGCCGACAATGAGCAGTTCTTC
CASSLGTSGADNEQFF
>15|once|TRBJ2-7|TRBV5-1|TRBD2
TGCGCCAGCAGCTCACGGACTAGCGGGACCTACGAGCAGTACTTC
CASSSRTSGTYEQYF
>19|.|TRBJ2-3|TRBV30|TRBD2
TGTGCCTGGAGCACCTCTATGGGACTAGCGGGGGGGAGGACAGATACGCAGTATTTT
CAWSTSMGLAGGRTDTQYF
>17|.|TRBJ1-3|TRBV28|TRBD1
TGTGCCAGCAGCTACCTCCCCGGGACAGCTTCTGGAAACACCATATATTTT
CASSYLPGTASGNTIYF
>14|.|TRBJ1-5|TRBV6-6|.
TGTGCCAGCAGACCCCAGGGTGCCAATCAGCCCCAGCATTTT
CASRPQGANQPQHF
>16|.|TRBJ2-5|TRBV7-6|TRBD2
TGTGCCAGCAGCTTAGGGGGCGGGAGAGCCCTCGGGGAGCAGTACTTC
CASSLGGGRALGEQYF
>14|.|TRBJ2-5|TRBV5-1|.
TGCGCCAGCAGCCCCGGACTTGCGGAAGAGACCCAGTACTTC
CASSPGLAEETQYF
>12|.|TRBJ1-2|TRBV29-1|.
TGCAGCGTTAGTCAGGGGCCCTATGGCTACACCTTC
CSVSQGPYGYTF
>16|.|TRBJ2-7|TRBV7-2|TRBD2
TGTGCCAGCAGCTTAGGGGGACTAGCGGGGCACTACGAGCAGTACTTC
CASSLGGLAGHYEQYF
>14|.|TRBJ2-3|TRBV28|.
TGTGCCAGCACCCCGGGGTATAACCCAGATACGCAGTATTTT
CASTPGYNPDTQYF
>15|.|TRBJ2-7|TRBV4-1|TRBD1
TGCGCCAGCAGCCAGGTGGACAGGGAAAGGGGCGAGCAGTACTTC
CASSQVDRERGEQYF
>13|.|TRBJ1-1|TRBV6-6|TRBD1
TGTGCCAGCAACCCACAGGGGATTACTGAAGCTTTCTTT
CASNPQGITEAFF
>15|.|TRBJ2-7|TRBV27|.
TGTGCCAGCAGTTTAGCCGGACACCTCTCCTACGAGCAGTACTTC
CASSLAGHLSYEQYF
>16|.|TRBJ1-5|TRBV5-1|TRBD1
TGCGCCAGCAGCCCCGGACAGGGGGGAACGAATCAGCCCCAGCATTTT
CASSPGQGGTNQPQHF